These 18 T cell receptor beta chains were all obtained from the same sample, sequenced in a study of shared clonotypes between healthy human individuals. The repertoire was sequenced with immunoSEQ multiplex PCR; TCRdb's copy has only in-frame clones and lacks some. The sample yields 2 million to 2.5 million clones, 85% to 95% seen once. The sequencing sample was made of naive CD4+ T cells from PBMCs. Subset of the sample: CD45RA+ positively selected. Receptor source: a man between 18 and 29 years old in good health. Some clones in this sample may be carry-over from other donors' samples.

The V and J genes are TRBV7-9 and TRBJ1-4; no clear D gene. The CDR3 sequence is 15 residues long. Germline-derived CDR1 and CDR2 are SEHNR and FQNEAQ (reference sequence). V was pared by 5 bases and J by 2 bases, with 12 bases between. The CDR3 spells CASSRLAPTNEKLFF. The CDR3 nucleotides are TGTGCCAGCAGCCGTTTGGCCCCCACTAATGAAAAACTGTTTTTT.

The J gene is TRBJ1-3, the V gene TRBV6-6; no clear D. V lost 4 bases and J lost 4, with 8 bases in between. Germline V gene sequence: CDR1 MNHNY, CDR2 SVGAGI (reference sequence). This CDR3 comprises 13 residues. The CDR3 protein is CASSLGQGNTIYF. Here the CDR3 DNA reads TGTGCCAGCAGTTTAGGTCAAGGAAACACCATATATTTT.

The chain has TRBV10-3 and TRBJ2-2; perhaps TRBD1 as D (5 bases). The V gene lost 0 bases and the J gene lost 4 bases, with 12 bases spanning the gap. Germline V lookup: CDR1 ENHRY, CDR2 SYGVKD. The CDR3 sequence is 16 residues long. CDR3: CAISESRQGGTGELFF. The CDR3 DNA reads TGTGCCATCAGTGAGTCTCGGCAGGGCGGCACCGGGGAGCTGTTTTTT.

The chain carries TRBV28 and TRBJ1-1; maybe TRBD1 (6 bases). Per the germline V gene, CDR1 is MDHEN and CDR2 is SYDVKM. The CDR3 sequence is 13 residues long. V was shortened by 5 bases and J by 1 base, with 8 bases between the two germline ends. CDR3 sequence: CASSRDKNTEAFF. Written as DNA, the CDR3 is TGTGCCAGCAGTCGGGACAAGAACACTGAAGCTTTCTTT.

The CDR3 region has the DNA TGTGCCAGCAGCGTGACTAGCGGGATTTACAATGAGCAGTTCTTC. Translating it yields CASSVTSGIYNEQFF. The chain is built from TRBV7-3 and TRBJ2-1, with 11 bases matching TRBD2. Germline V gene lookup returns CDR1 SGHTA and CDR2 FQGTGA. Trimming removed 5 bases from V and 4 bases from J; junction bases left unmatched: 4. The CDR3 consists of 15 residues.

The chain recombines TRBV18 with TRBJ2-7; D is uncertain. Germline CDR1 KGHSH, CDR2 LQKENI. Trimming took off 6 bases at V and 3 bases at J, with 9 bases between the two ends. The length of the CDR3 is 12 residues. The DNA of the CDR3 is TGTGCCAGCTCCCTTGCCCACTACGAGCAGTACTTC. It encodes CASSLAHYEQYF.

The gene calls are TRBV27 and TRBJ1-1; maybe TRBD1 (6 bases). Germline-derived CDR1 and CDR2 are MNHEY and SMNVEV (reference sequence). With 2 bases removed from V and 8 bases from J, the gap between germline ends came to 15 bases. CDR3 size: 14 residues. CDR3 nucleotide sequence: TGTGCCAGCAGTTTAATTCCCCGGAGGGGGGAAGCTTTCTTT. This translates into CASSLIPRRGEAFF.

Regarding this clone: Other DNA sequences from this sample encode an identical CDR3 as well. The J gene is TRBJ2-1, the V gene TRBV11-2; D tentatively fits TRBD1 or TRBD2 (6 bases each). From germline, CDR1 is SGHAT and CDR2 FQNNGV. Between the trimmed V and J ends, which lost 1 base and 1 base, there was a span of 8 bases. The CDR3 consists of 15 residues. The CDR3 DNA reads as TGTGCCAGCAGCTTAGTAGGGGGGTCCTACAATGAGCAGTTCTTC. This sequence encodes CASSLVGGSYNEQFF.

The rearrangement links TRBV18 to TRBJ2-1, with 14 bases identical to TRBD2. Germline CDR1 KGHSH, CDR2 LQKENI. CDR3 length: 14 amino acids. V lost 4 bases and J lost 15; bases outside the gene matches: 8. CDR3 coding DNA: TGTGCCAGCTCACTGGGACTAGCGGGAGTCCCTGGGTTCTTC. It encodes CASSLGLAGVPGFF. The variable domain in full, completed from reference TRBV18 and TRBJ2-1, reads NAGVMQNPRHLVRRRGQEARLRCSPMKGHSHVYWYRQLPEEGLKFMVYLQKENIIDESGMPKERFSAEFPKEGPSILRIQQVVRGDSAAYFCASSLGLAGVPGFFGPGTRLTVL.

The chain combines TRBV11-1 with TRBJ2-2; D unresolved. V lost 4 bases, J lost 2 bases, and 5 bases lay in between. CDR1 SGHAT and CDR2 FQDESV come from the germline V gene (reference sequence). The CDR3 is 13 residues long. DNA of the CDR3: TGTGCCAGCAGCTCCCGAAACACCGGGGAGCTGTTTTTT. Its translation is CASSSRNTGELFF.

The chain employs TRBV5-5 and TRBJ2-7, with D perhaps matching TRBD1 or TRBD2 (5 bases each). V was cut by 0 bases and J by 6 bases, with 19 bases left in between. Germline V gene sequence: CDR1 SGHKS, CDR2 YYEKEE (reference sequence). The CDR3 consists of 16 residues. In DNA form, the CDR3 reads TGTGCCAGCAGCTTGGCCGGGGCTATTTCGGGGCGCGAGCAGTACTTC. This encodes CASSLAGAISGREQYF.

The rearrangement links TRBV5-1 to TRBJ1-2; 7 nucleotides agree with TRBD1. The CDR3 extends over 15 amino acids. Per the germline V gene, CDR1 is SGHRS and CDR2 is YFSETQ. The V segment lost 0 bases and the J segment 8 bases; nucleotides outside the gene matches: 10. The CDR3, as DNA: TGCGCCAGCAGCTTGGCCTTACAGGGGTCAGGCGGCTACACCTTC. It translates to CASSLALQGSGGYTF.

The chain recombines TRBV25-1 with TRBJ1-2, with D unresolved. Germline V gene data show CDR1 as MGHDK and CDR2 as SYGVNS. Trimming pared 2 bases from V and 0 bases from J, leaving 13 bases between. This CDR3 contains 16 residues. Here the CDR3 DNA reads TGTGCCAGCAGTGAACCGGGCACACCAGCTAACTATGGCTACACCTTC. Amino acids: CASSEPGTPANYGYTF.

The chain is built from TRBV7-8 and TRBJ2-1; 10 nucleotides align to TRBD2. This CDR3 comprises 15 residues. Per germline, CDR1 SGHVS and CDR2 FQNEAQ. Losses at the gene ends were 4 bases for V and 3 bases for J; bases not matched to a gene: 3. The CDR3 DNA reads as TGTGCCAGCAGCTCGAGCGGGGGGGGCTACAATGAGCAGTTCTTC. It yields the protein CASSSSGGGYNEQFF. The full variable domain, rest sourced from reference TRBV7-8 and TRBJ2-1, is GAGVSQSPRYKVAKRGQDVALRCDPISGHVSLFWYQQALGQGPEFLTYFQNEAQLDKSGLPSDRFFAERPEGSVSTLKIQRTQQEDSAVYLCASSSSGGGYNEQFFGPGTRLTVL.

CDR3 sequence reads: CAPRTSAYNEQFF. CDR3 nucleotides: TGTGCCCCCCGGACTAGCGCCTACAATGAGCAGTTCTTC. The chain recombines TRBV2 with TRBJ2-1; 9 positions agree with TRBD2. Germline trimming cut 11 bases from V and 2 bases from J; bases unmatched to any gene: 4. Germline CDR1 SNHLY, CDR2 FYNNEI. The CDR3 has 13 amino acids.

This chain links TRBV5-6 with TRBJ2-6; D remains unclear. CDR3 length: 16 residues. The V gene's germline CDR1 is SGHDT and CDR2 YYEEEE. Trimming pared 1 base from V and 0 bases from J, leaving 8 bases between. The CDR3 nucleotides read TGTGCCAGCAGCTTGTACGGAAGCTCTGGGGCCAACGTCCTGACTTTC. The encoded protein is CASSLYGSSGANVLTF.

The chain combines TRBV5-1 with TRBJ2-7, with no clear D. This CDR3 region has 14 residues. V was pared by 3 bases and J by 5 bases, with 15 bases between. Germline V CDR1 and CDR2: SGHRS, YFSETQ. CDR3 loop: CASSSQALRNEQYF. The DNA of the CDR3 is TGCGCCAGCAGCTCTCAGGCCCTGAGGAACGAGCAGTACTTC.

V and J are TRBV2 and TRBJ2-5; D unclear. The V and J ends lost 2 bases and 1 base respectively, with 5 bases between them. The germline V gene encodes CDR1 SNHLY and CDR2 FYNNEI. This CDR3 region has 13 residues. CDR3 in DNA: TGTGCCAGCAGTGAATCGGTCCAAGAGACCCAGTACTTC. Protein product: CASSESVQETQYF. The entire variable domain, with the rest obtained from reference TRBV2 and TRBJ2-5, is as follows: EPEVTQTPSHQVTQMGQEVILRCVPISNHLYFYWYRQILGQKVEFLVSFYNNEISEKSEIFDDQFSVERPDGSNFTLKIRSTKLEDSAMYFCASSESVQETQYFGPGTRLLVL.